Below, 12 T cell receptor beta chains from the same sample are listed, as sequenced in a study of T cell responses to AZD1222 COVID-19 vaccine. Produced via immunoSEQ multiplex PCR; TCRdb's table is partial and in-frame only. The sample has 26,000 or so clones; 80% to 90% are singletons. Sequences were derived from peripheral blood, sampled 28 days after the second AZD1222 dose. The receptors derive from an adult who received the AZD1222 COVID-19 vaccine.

The CDR3 nucleotides are TGTGCCAGCTCACCACCGACAGGTTCGGGGGAGCAGTTCTTC. Amino acid sequence: CASSPPTGSGEQFF. The rearrangement links TRBV18 to TRBJ2-1; TRBD1 is a possible D gene (6 bases). Germline-derived CDR1 and CDR2 are KGHSH and LQKENI. V was shortened by 0 bases and J by 10 bases, with 13 bases between the two germline ends. CDR3 length: 14 amino acids.

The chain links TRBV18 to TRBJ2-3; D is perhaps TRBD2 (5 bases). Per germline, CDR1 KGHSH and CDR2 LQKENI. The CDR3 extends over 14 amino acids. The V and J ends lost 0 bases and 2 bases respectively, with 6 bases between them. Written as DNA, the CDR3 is TGTGCCAGCTCACCACCGGGAGTCACAGATACGCAGTATTTT. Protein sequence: CASSPPGVTDTQYF.

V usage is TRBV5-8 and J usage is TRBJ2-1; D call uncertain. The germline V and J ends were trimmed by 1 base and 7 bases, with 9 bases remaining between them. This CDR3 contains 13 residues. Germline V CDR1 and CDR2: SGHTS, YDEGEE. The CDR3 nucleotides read TGTGCCAGCAGCTTGCCTAACAGAAATGAGCAGTTCTTC. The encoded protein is CASSLPNRNEQFF.

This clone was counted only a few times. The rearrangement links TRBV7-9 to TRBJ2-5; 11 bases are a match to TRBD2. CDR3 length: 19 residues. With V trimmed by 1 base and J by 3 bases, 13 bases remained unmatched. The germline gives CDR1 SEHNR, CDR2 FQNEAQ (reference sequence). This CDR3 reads CASSLGLAGGGLLKETQYF. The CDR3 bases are TGTGCCAGCAGCTTAGGGCTAGCGGGAGGCGGGTTGTTGAAAGAGACCCAGTACTTC.

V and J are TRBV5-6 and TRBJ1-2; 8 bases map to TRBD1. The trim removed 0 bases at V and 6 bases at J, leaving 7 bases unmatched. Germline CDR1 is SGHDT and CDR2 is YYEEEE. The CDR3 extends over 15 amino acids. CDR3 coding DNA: TGTGCCAGCAGCTTGGAGGTCAGGGGGCTGGATGGCTACACCTTC. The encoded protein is CASSLEVRGLDGYTF. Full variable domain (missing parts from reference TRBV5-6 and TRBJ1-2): DAGVTQSPTHLIKTRGQQVTLRCSPKSGHDTVSWYQQALGQGPQFIFQYYEEEERQRGNFPDRFSGHQFPNYSSELNVNALLLGDSALYLCASSLEVRGLDGYTFGSGTRLTVV.

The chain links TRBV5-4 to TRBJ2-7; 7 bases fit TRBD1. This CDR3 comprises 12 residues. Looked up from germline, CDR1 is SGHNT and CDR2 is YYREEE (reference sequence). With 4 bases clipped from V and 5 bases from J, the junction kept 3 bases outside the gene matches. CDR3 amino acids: CASSTGQDEQYF. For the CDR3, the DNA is TGTGCCAGCAGCACTGGACAGGACGAGCAGTACTTC.

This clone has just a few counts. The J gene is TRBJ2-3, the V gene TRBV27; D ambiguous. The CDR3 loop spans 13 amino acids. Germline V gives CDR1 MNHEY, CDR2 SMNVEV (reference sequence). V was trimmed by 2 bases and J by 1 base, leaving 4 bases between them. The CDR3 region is CASSLDRTDTQYF. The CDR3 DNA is TGTGCCAGCAGTTTAGATCGCACAGATACGCAGTATTTT.

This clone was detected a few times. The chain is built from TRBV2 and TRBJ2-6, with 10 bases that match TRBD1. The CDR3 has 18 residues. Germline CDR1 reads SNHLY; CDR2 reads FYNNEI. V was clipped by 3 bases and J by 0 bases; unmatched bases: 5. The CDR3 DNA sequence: TGTGCCAGCAGTGACCCGGGACAGGGGTCCTCTGGGGCCAACGTCCTGACTTTC. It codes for CASSDPGQGSSGANVLTF.

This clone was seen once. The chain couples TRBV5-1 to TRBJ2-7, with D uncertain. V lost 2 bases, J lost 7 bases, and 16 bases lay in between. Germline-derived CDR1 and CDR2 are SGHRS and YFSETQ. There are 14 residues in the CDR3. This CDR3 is CASSFFPSPREQYF. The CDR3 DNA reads TGCGCCAGCAGCTTTTTTCCCTCCCCTCGAGAGCAGTACTTC.

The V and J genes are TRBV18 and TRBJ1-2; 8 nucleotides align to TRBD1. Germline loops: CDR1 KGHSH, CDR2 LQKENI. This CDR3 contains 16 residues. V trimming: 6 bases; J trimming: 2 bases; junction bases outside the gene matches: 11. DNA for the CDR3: TGTGCCAGCTCGTCCCCAAACAGGGGGGTAAACTATGGCTACACCTTC. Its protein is CASSSPNRGVNYGYTF.

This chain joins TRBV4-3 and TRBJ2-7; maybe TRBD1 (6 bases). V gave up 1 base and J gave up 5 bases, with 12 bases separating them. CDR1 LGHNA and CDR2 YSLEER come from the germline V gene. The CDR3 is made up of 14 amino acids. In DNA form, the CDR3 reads TGCGCCAGCAGCCAAGGTTTGGGGGCGAACGAGCAGTACTTC. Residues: CASSQGLGANEQYF.

CDR3 in DNA: TGTGCCAGCAGCTTTCAGGGTGGAGAGACCCAGTACTTC. Amino acid sequence: CASSFQGGETQYF. The V and J genes are TRBV7-2 and TRBJ2-5; maybe TRBD1 (5 bases). Trimming shortened V by 3 bases and J by 4 bases, and 9 bases separated the two germline ends. The CDR3 is made up of 13 amino acids. Germline CDR1 is SGHTA and CDR2 is FQGNSA.